Sequencing of this T cell receptor (beta chain) was carried out in a study of vaccination effects on CD4 cells after COVID-19. Whole-study results and caveats: Clones from infection and from vaccination both contracted markedly late after vaccination. Researchers report that only 1 of 255 vaccine-induced clones in healthy vaccinees cross-reacted with common cold coronaviruses.

This clone was seen only once. Its cognate antigen is unknown. Viral peptide pool expansion of antigen-specific CD4+ T cells preceded sequencing in the ViraFEST assay. Following 10 days of culture, CD4+ T cells were isolated. Nucleocapsid antibodies were negative in the vaccine recipients, who had never had SARS-CoV-2 infection. With approximately 9.6 ug/ml peptides and around 9.6 IU/ml IL-2, fewer than 2.5 million PBMC per well were cultured. Half-medium exchanges with IL-2 medium took place on days 3 and 7. V was cut by 4 bases and J by 2 bases, with 3 bases left in between. Germline CDR1 is KGHDR and CDR2 is SFDVKD. CDR3 size: 12 residues. Measured with immunoSEQ multiplex PCR; TCRdb has only the in-frame clones, and not every one. The data show 52,000 or so clones, roughly 70% seen once.

V is TRBV24-1 and J is TRBJ2-3; D remains ambiguous. The TCR comes from a human donor who received a COVID-19 vaccine. This material consisted of CD4+ T cells from PBMCs cultured with SARS-CoV-2 spike peptides, taken before COVID-19 vaccination. For the CDR3, the DNA is TGTGCCACCAGTGACAACACAGATACGCAGTATTTT. As protein: CATSDNTDTQYF.